The 22 T cell receptor beta chains listed next were all sequenced from one sample in a study of T cells in Graves' hyperthyroidism and ophthalmopathy. Template material for amplifying TCR beta CDR3 regions consisted of RNA transcripts. The HTBI primer set was used in a first-round RT-PCR of the TCR CDR3. One entry per CDR3 protein, called by TCRdb with MiXCR from the multiplex PCR reads. The sample consists of some 570,000 distinct CDR3 sequences, 14% of them appearing once. The source material was blood. The receptor set was obtained from a woman aged 18-29 years with Graves' ophthalmopathy.

Many counts were recorded for this clonotype. The rearrangement uses TRBV9 and TRBJ2-3; 10 positions match TRBD1. The CDR3 length is 16 residues. V was clipped by 0 bases and J by 4 bases; unmatched bases: 5. Germline CDR1 is SGDLS and CDR2 is YYNGEE. CDR3 region: CASSVGDRGRADTQYF. The CDR3 DNA is TGTGCCAGCAGCGTAGGGGACAGGGGAAGGGCAGATACGCAGTATTTT.

This clonotype was detected ten times or more. This rearrangement joins TRBV7-9 to TRBJ2-5; maybe TRBD1 (5 bases). Trimming stripped 3 bases from V and 4 bases from J, with 9 bases between. The V gene's germline CDR1 is SEHNR and CDR2 FQNEAQ (reference sequence). CDR3 length: 13 residues. The CDR3 loop reads CASSFNGAETQYF. The CDR3 region has the DNA TGTGCCAGCAGCTTCAATGGGGCAGAGACCCAGTACTTC.

This clonotype was seen at least ten times. The J gene is TRBJ2-3, the V gene TRBV7-9; weak D call: TRBD2 (6 bases). The ends were cut back, 5 bases at V and 3 bases at J, with 15 bases in the middle. Germline values: CDR1 SEHNR, CDR2 FQNEAQ (reference sequence). The CDR3 totals 15 residues. This chain's CDR3 is CASSNYGRGTDTQYF. CDR3 nucleotide sequence: TGTGCCAGCAGCAATTACGGGAGAGGGACAGATACGCAGTATTTT.

This clonotype was seen repeatedly, ten times or more. The chain has TRBV2 and TRBJ2-3, with D unclear. The CDR3 has 15 residues. Between the trimmed V and J ends, which lost 0 bases and 3 bases, there was a span of 10 bases. Germline V CDR1 and CDR2: SNHLY, FYNNEI. The CDR3 protein is CASSEAVLLTDTQYF. The CDR3 DNA is TGTGCCAGCAGTGAAGCGGTGCTGTTGACAGATACGCAGTATTTT.

This clonotype showed up many times. The rearrangement uses TRBV12-3 or TRBV12-4 and TRBJ1-1; D is possibly TRBD1 (5 bases). Between the trimmed V and J ends, which lost 2 bases and 4 bases, there was a span of 8 bases. The CDR3 is made up of 13 amino acids. CDR3 loop: CASSLWGGTEAFF. The DNA for the CDR3 is TGTGCCAGCAGTTTATGGGGGGGCACTGAAGCTTTCTTT.

Many counts were recorded for this clonotype. V usage is TRBV12-3 or TRBV12-4 and J usage is TRBJ2-5, with a weak D call TRBD1 (5 bases). V lost 5 bases, J lost 4 bases, and 11 bases lay in between. The CDR3 runs to 13 residues. The CDR3 loop is CASSGRGRETQYF. For the CDR3, the DNA is TGTGCCAGCAGTGGTAGGGGTCGAGAGACCCAGTACTTC.

This clonotype showed up many times. This chain connects TRBV11-3 to TRBJ2-3; D remains ambiguous. V was shortened by 3 bases and J by 4 bases, with 11 bases between the two germline ends. There are 14 residues in the CDR3. Germline CDR1 is SGHNT and CDR2 is YENEEA. The CDR3 loop reads CASSFGDPADTQYF. The CDR3 DNA follows: TGTGCCAGCAGCTTTGGTGACCCCGCAGATACGCAGTATTTT.

Notes on this clonotype: A single base separates this from a much larger clone, so it may be a read error. The chain couples TRBV6-1 to TRBJ2-1, with 13 bases aligning to TRBD2. The ends lost 1 base at V and 9 bases at J; junction bases unmatched: 18. CDR3 length equals 20 residues. Germline CDR1 reads MNHNS; CDR2 reads SASEGT. The DNA for the CDR3 is TGTGCCAGCAGTGAAGTGTTGGGGACTAGCGGGGAACCTAAGGAAGGTGAGCAGTTCTTC. Amino acids: CASSEVLGTSGEPKEGEQFF.

The table lists this clonotype with many counts. The chain combines TRBV27 with TRBJ1-6; D remains unclear. The V gene lost 4 bases and the J gene lost 9 bases, with 16 bases spanning the gap. In germline, CDR1 is MNHEY, CDR2 SMNVEV (reference sequence). The CDR3 has 15 residues. CDR3 nucleotides: TGTGCCAGCAGTTCCCGGGCCAAGGCCCTTTCACCCCTCCACTTT. It translates to CASSSRAKALSPLHF.

The chain joins TRBV20-1 to TRBJ2-3, with TRBD2 identical over 14 bases. Germline V gene sequence: CDR1 DFQATT, CDR2 SNEGSKA (reference sequence). V was pared by 4 bases and J by 0 bases, with 6 bases of the junction left unmatched. The CDR3 totals 17 residues. CDR3 loop: CSATGLAGGGSTDTQYF. The CDR3 DNA follows: TGCAGTGCTACCGGACTAGCGGGAGGCGGCAGCACAGATACGCAGTATTTT.

At least ten counts were recorded for this clonotype. CDR3 DNA sequence: TGTGCCAGCAGTCGCCGACAGGTGGGGGACAATGAGCAGTTCTTC. Its protein product is CASSRRQVGDNEQFF. V usage is TRBV28 and J usage is TRBJ2-1; D is possibly TRBD1 (6 bases). CDR1 is MDHEN and CDR2 is SYDVKM in the germline V gene. The CDR3 is 15 residues long. V lost 5 bases to trimming and J lost 5 bases, with 16 bases between them.

In regard to this clonotype: Just one base apart from a much larger clone, this may be a read error. V gene TRBV5-6 combines with J gene TRBJ2-3, with 7 bases matching TRBD1. Germline CDR1 SGHDT, CDR2 YYEEEE. V lost 6 bases, J lost 4 bases, and 8 bases stayed unmatched. This CDR3 is 14 amino acids long. The CDR3 sequence: CASNPTGDSDTQYF. In nucleotides, the CDR3 is TGTGCCAGCAACCCAACAGGGGATTCAGATACGCAGTATTTT. Complete variable domain (other parts from reference TRBV5-6 and TRBJ2-3): DAGVTQSPTHLIKTRGQQVTLRCSPKSGHDTVSWYQQALGQGPQFIFQYYEEEERQRGNFPDRFSGHQFPNYSSELNVNALLLGDSALYLCASNPTGDSDTQYFGPGTRLTVL.

At least ten counts were recorded for this clonotype. The chain links TRBV3-1 to TRBJ1-5, with D possibly matching TRBD1 (6 bases). V dropped 4 bases and J dropped 4 bases, with 14 bases sitting between them. CDR1 and CDR2 (germline): LGHDT, YNNKEL (reference sequence). The length of the CDR3 is 15 residues. DNA of the CDR3: TGTGCCAGCAGCCCTCAGGGGTTCACTAATCAGCCCCAGCATTTT. Its translation is CASSPQGFTNQPQHF.

This clonotype was picked up a small number of times. The chain carries TRBV7-9 and TRBJ2-2, with 15 positions matching TRBD2. CDR1 and CDR2 from the germline V gene are SEHNR and FQNEAQ (reference sequence). The CDR3 consists of 20 residues. V was pared by 5 bases and J by 0 bases, with 10 bases of the junction left unmatched. The CDR3 bases are TGTGCCAGCAGCCCCAGGACCGGGACTAGCGGGAGGCCGAACACCGGGGAGCTGTTTTTT. Its translation is CASSPRTGTSGRPNTGELFF.

This clonotype has ten or more counts. This chain links TRBV11-3 with TRBJ1-2; TRBD1 matches at 8 bases. From germline, CDR1 is SGHNT and CDR2 YENEEA. V dropped 4 bases and J dropped 6; count of bases not matched to a gene: 7. This CDR3 contains 14 residues. The CDR3 DNA reads as TGTGCCAGCAGCTCCCGGACAGGGAACCATGGCTACACCTTC. Amino acid sequence: CASSSRTGNHGYTF.

This clonotype was observed a single time. The CDR3 bases are TGTGCCACCAGTGATAGGGTGGTCAAAAACATTCAGTACTTC. This gives the protein CATSDRVVKNIQYF. The chain uses TRBV24-1 and TRBJ2-4; D remains ambiguous. V was trimmed by 3 bases and J by 3 bases, leaving 8 bases between them. CDR1 is KGHDR and CDR2 is SFDVKD in the germline V gene. The CDR3 runs 14 residues.

This clonotype was found a few times. The V and J genes are TRBV4-1 and TRBJ2-7; no firm D call. Germline V gives CDR1 MGHRA, CDR2 YSYEKL. V was trimmed by 3 bases and J by 0 bases, leaving 21 bases between them. The CDR3 consists of 18 residues. The CDR3 spells CASSHGLVGGGDSYEQYF. CDR3 DNA: TGCGCCAGCAGCCATGGATTGGTAGGTGGCGGAGACTCCTACGAGCAGTACTTC.

This clonotype was seen ten or more times. The rearrangement links TRBV10-3 to TRBJ2-1; 10 bases line up with TRBD2. There are 15 residues in the CDR3. J lost 4 bases, V lost 6 bases, and 6 bases had no gene match. The germline V gene encodes CDR1 ENHRY and CDR2 SYGVKD. CDR3 sequence (DNA): TGTGCCATCAGCACCAGCGGGAGGGGTTACAATGAGCAGTTCTTC. This gives the protein CAISTSGRGYNEQFF.

On this clonotype itself: A much more abundant neighbour one base away suggests this may be a read error. This rearrangement joins TRBV27 to TRBJ2-2; 9 nucleotides match TRBD1. The CDR3 spans 13 residues. Germline CDR1 is MNHEY and CDR2 is SMNVEV (reference sequence). With V trimmed by 6 bases and J by 7 bases, 3 bases remained unmatched. The CDR3 bases are TGTGCCAGCAGACAGGGGGCAATCGGGGAGCTGTTTTTT. This gives the protein CASRQGAIGELFF.

The CDR3 here is CASSRQGGGLYEQYF. CDR3 bases: TGTGCCAGCAGTAGACAGGGCGGTGGTCTGTACGAGCAGTACTTC. This chain uses TRBV7-2 with TRBJ2-7; 7 positions match TRBD1. The length of the CDR3 is 15 residues. The junction had 12 bases not matched to a gene; V was cut back by 6 bases and J by 4 bases. Germline CDR1 SGHTA, CDR2 FQGNSA.

The sample holds a few counts of this clonotype. The chain couples TRBV19 to TRBJ2-3; unclear D gene. Germline-derived CDR1 and CDR2 are LNHDA and SQIVND (reference sequence). This CDR3 contains 12 residues. V was trimmed by 8 bases and J by 4 bases, leaving 10 bases between them. The CDR3 is CASGNLADTQYF. CDR3 nucleotides: TGTGCCAGTGGAAATCTAGCAGATACGCAGTATTTT.

This clonotype was counted at least ten times. The V gene is TRBV11-3, the J gene TRBJ2-7; 8 nucleotides match TRBD1. Trimming cost V 1 base and J 2 bases; bases outside gene matches: 4. The germline gives CDR1 SGHNT, CDR2 YENEEA. The CDR3 length is 15 residues. The CDR3 nucleotides read TGTGCCAGCAGCTTAGTGGGACAGGATACCTACGAGCAGTACTTC. It codes for CASSLVGQDTYEQYF.